The rows below give T cell receptor beta chains drawn from one sample of a study of T cell responses to AZD1222 COVID-19 vaccine. Profiling relied on immunoSEQ multiplex PCR, and the TCRdb table lists in-frame clones only, not all of them. Among fewer than 55,000 clones, 65% to 80% were seen once, and the ten largest hold 20% to 25%. The material sequenced was peripheral blood, taken on day 0 of MenACWY control vaccination. Every receptor here comes from an adult in good health. The CDR3 runs from the conserved cysteine through the conserved F or W. D genes are given only for firm matches. Rows give clone size only sometimes, using once, few, many, or a class for an expanded clone.

clone size: .; D gene: .; V gene: TRBV3-1/TRBV3-2; CDR3 length: 16; J gene: TRBJ1-4; CDR3 protein: CASSERGGTQKEKLFF; CDR3 DNA: TGTGCCAGCAGCGAGAGAGGGGGAACCCAAAAAGAAAAACTGTTTTTT
clone size: .; D gene: TRBD1; V gene: TRBV30; CDR3 length: 12; J gene: TRBJ2-7; CDR3 protein: CAWSRTGLEQYF; CDR3 DNA: TGTGCCTGGAGTCGGACAGGGTTGGAGCAGTACTTC
clone size: large; D gene: TRBD1; V gene: TRBV18; CDR3 length: 16; J gene: TRBJ2-7; CDR3 protein: CASSPTDRAYSYEQYF; CDR3 DNA: TGTGCCAGCTCACCAACGGACAGGGCCTACTCCTACGAGCAGTACTTC
clone size: .; D gene: TRBD1; V gene: TRBV29-1; CDR3 length: 23; J gene: TRBJ1-1; CDR3 protein: CSSTLGALVTPGQGRLHDTEAFF; CDR3 DNA: TGCAGCTCCACCCTCGGGGCCCTTGTCACGCCGGGACAGGGGCGACTACACGACACTGAAGCTTTCTTT
clone size: few; D gene: .; V gene: TRBV5-6; CDR3 length: 14; J gene: TRBJ1-1; CDR3 protein: CASSLGRRVTEAFF; CDR3 DNA: TGTGCCAGCAGCCTCGGTCGCAGGGTTACTGAAGCTTTCTTT
clone size: .; D gene: .; V gene: TRBV5-5; CDR3 length: 14; J gene: TRBJ1-4; CDR3 protein: CASSLVATNEKLFF; CDR3 DNA: TGTGCCAGCAGCTTGGTTGCAACTAATGAAAAACTGTTTTTT
clone size: .; D gene: .; V gene: TRBV18; CDR3 length: 13; J gene: TRBJ1-1; CDR3 protein: CASSSNRNTEAFF; CDR3 DNA: TGTGCCAGCTCATCAAACAGGAACACTGAAGCTTTCTTT
clone size: few; D gene: .; V gene: TRBV7-9; CDR3 length: 14; J gene: TRBJ1-2; CDR3 protein: CASSPRRGHYGYTF; CDR3 DNA: TGTGCCAGCAGCCCCAGGCGGGGACACTATGGCTACACCTTC
clone size: .; D gene: .; V gene: TRBV2; CDR3 length: 15; J gene: TRBJ2-1; CDR3 protein: CASSVWFGSYNEQFF; CDR3 DNA: TGTGCCAGCAGTGTCTGGTTTGGCAGCTACAATGAGCAGTTCTTC
clone size: .; D gene: TRBD2; V gene: TRBV5-6; CDR3 length: 17; J gene: TRBJ2-1; CDR3 protein: CASSLAELAGGTRGQFF; CDR3 DNA: TGTGCCAGCAGCTTGGCTGAACTAGCGGGAGGGACACGGGGGCAGTTCTTC
clone size: .; D gene: .; V gene: TRBV28; CDR3 length: 14; J gene: TRBJ1-2; CDR3 protein: CASSFEVDGYGYTF; CDR3 DNA: TGTGCCAGCAGTTTTGAGGTCGACGGCTATGGCTACACCTTC
clone size: .; D gene: .; V gene: TRBV2; CDR3 length: 14; J gene: TRBJ2-3; CDR3 protein: CASSETGHTDTQYF; CDR3 DNA: TGTGCCAGCAGTGAAACAGGTCACACAGATACGCAGTATTTT
clone size: .; D gene: .; V gene: TRBV6-1; CDR3 length: 11; J gene: TRBJ1-2; CDR3 protein: CASSDESGYTF; CDR3 DNA: TGTGCCAGCAGTGATGAGAGTGGCTACACCTTC
clone size: .; D gene: .; V gene: TRBV14; CDR3 length: 13; J gene: TRBJ2-7; CDR3 protein: CASSRSGLYEQYF; CDR3 DNA: TGTGCCAGCAGCCGTTCGGGACTTTACGAGCAGTACTTC
clone size: .; D gene: TRBD1; V gene: TRBV5-1; CDR3 length: 14; J gene: TRBJ1-2; CDR3 protein: CASSFGTGIVGYTF; CDR3 DNA: TGCGCCAGCAGCTTTGGGACAGGGATTGTAGGCTACACCTTC
clone size: few; D gene: TRBD1; V gene: TRBV10-1; CDR3 length: 15; J gene: TRBJ2-1; CDR3 protein: CASSAGQGGYNEQFF; CDR3 DNA: TGCGCCAGCAGCGCGGGACAGGGGGGCTACAATGAGCAGTTCTTC
clone size: .; D gene: TRBD1; V gene: TRBV30; CDR3 length: 16; J gene: TRBJ2-3; CDR3 protein: CAWSVGQGATTDTQYF; CDR3 DNA: TGTGCCTGGAGTGTAGGACAGGGGGCGACTACAGATACGCAGTATTTT
clone size: .; D gene: .; V gene: TRBV27; CDR3 length: 13; J gene: TRBJ1-5; CDR3 protein: CASRTSRNQPQHF; CDR3 DNA: TGTGCCAGCAGGACCTCCCGCAATCAGCCCCAGCATTTT
clone size: .; D gene: TRBD2; V gene: TRBV6-6; CDR3 length: 16; J gene: TRBJ2-5; CDR3 protein: CASSYGTSGGQETQYF; CDR3 DNA: TGTGCCAGCAGTTACGGGACTAGCGGGGGCCAAGAGACCCAGTACTTC
clone size: .; D gene: TRBD1; V gene: TRBV5-8; CDR3 length: 16; J gene: TRBJ2-3; CDR3 protein: CASSRGTGALTDTQYF; CDR3 DNA: TGTGCCAGCAGCCGAGGGACAGGGGCACTCACAGATACGCAGTATTTT
clone size: .; D gene: .; V gene: TRBV29-1; CDR3 length: 13; J gene: TRBJ2-7; CDR3 protein: CSVGYSGPYEQYF; CDR3 DNA: TGCAGCGTTGGGTACAGCGGTCCCTACGAGCAGTACTTC
clone size: once; D gene: .; V gene: TRBV28; CDR3 length: 15; J gene: TRBJ1-1; CDR3 protein: CASNFPGSQNTEAFF; CDR3 DNA: TGTGCCAGCAACTTTCCTGGCTCCCAGAACACTGAAGCTTTCTTT
clone size: .; D gene: .; V gene: TRBV5-1; CDR3 length: 14; J gene: TRBJ1-2; CDR3 protein: CASSLNEVRYGYTF; CDR3 DNA: TGCGCCAGCAGCTTGAATGAGGTGCGCTATGGCTACACCTTC
clone size: .; D gene: TRBD2; V gene: TRBV10-2; CDR3 length: 14; J gene: TRBJ2-2; CDR3 protein: CASGAGDNTGELFF; CDR3 DNA: TGCGCCAGTGGAGCGGGGGACAACACCGGGGAGCTGTTTTTT
clone size: once; D gene: TRBD2; V gene: TRBV6-4; CDR3 length: 15; J gene: TRBJ2-3; CDR3 protein: CASSEAGTSVDTQYF; CDR3 DNA: TGTGCCAGCAGTGAGGCCGGGACTAGCGTAGATACGCAGTATTTT
clone size: .; D gene: .; V gene: TRBV9; CDR3 length: 15; J gene: TRBJ1-4; CDR3 protein: CASSVMDGSNEKLFF; CDR3 DNA: TGTGCCAGCAGCGTAATGGATGGTTCTAATGAAAAACTGTTTTTT
clone size: .; D gene: TRBD1; V gene: TRBV12-3/TRBV12-4; CDR3 length: 13; J gene: TRBJ1-1; CDR3 protein: CASSWPGTGGAFF; CDR3 DNA: TGTGCCAGCAGTTGGCCGGGGACAGGTGGAGCTTTCTTT
clone size: few; D gene: .; V gene: TRBV18; CDR3 length: 16; J gene: TRBJ1-6; CDR3 protein: CASSSPPWGPGSPLHF; CDR3 DNA: TGTGCCAGCTCATCTCCACCGTGGGGTCCTGGTTCACCCCTCCACTTT
clone size: .; D gene: .; V gene: TRBV5-1; CDR3 length: 13; J gene: TRBJ1-3; CDR3 protein: CASSLGTKNTIYF; CDR3 DNA: TGCGCCAGCAGCTTGGGGACCAAAAACACCATATATTTT
clone size: .; D gene: .; V gene: TRBV5-1; CDR3 length: 16; J gene: TRBJ2-5; CDR3 protein: CASSLAGRRVQETQYF; CDR3 DNA: TGCGCCAGCAGCTTGGCGGGACGGCGGGTGCAAGAGACCCAGTACTTC
clone size: .; D gene: TRBD2; V gene: TRBV6-5; CDR3 length: 13; J gene: TRBJ2-7; CDR3 protein: CASSLRTSDEQYF; CDR3 DNA: TGTGCCAGCAGTTTAAGGACTAGCGACGAGCAGTACTTC
clone size: .; D gene: .; V gene: TRBV29-1; CDR3 length: 14; J gene: TRBJ1-2; CDR3 protein: CSVDSIGRERGYTF; CDR3 DNA: TGCAGCGTTGATTCCATTGGCCGGGAAAGAGGCTACACCTTC
clone size: .; D gene: .; V gene: TRBV2; CDR3 length: 13; J gene: TRBJ2-7; CDR3 protein: CASGGINSYEQYF; CDR3 DNA: TGTGCCAGCGGGGGGATAAACTCCTACGAGCAGTACTTC
clone size: once; D gene: TRBD2; V gene: TRBV7-9; CDR3 length: 18; J gene: TRBJ2-5; CDR3 protein: CASSFSGGVTWTQETQYF; CDR3 DNA: TGTGCCAGCAGCTTTTCCGGGGGGGTTACGTGGACCCAAGAGACCCAGTACTTC
clone size: .; D gene: .; V gene: TRBV27; CDR3 length: 15; J gene: TRBJ2-1; CDR3 protein: CASSSLGSSYNEQFF; CDR3 DNA: TGTGCCAGCAGTTCACTAGGCAGCTCCTACAATGAGCAGTTCTTC
clone size: .; D gene: TRBD1; V gene: TRBV3-1/TRBV3-2; CDR3 length: 15; J gene: TRBJ1-1; CDR3 protein: CASSQEGGWLSEAFF; CDR3 DNA: TGTGCCAGCAGCCAAGAAGGGGGCTGGCTTTCTGAAGCTTTCTTT
clone size: .; D gene: .; V gene: TRBV5-1; CDR3 length: 16; J gene: TRBJ2-1; CDR3 protein: CASSLVGRGSYNEQFF; CDR3 DNA: TGCGCCAGCAGCTTGGTAGGTAGGGGGTCCTACAATGAGCAGTTCTTC
clone size: .; D gene: .; V gene: TRBV19; CDR3 length: 16; J gene: TRBJ1-5; CDR3 protein: CASSISLTPGNQPQHF; CDR3 DNA: TGTGCCAGTAGTATATCATTAACCCCGGGCAATCAGCCCCAGCATTTT
clone size: .; D gene: .; V gene: TRBV5-1; CDR3 length: 16; J gene: TRBJ2-2; CDR3 protein: CASLVFPGGHTGELFF; CDR3 DNA: TGCGCCAGCCTGGTCTTCCCAGGGGGGCACACCGGGGAGCTGTTTTTT
clone size: once; D gene: TRBD1; V gene: TRBV19; CDR3 length: 16; J gene: TRBJ1-2; CDR3 protein: CASRSPGQGTHYGYTF; CDR3 DNA: TGTGCCAGTAGATCCCCGGGACAGGGAACCCACTATGGCTACACCTTC
clone size: .; D gene: .; V gene: TRBV6-5; CDR3 length: 13; J gene: TRBJ1-1; CDR3 protein: CASSYKGGFEAFF; CDR3 DNA: TGTGCCAGCAGCTACAAGGGGGGTTTTGAAGCTTTCTTT
clone size: .; D gene: .; V gene: TRBV2; CDR3 length: 15; J gene: TRBJ1-2; CDR3 protein: CASTGGPSGDYGYTF; CDR3 DNA: TGTGCCAGCACGGGGGGACCCTCTGGCGACTATGGCTACACCTTC
clone size: .; D gene: TRBD2; V gene: TRBV7-6; CDR3 length: 17; J gene: TRBJ2-3; CDR3 protein: CASSLVGTSGGVDTQYF; CDR3 DNA: TGTGCCAGCAGCTTAGTTGGGACTAGCGGGGGAGTAGATACGCAGTATTTT
clone size: .; D gene: .; V gene: TRBV5-1; CDR3 length: 14; J gene: TRBJ2-1; CDR3 protein: CASSGDTSYNEQFF; CDR3 DNA: TGCGCCAGCAGCGGGGACACCTCCTACAATGAGCAGTTCTTC
clone size: .; D gene: .; V gene: TRBV5-5; CDR3 length: 14; J gene: TRBJ1-6; CDR3 protein: CASSLEQYNSPLHF; CDR3 DNA: TGTGCCAGCAGCTTGGAACAGTATAATTCACCCCTCCACTTT
clone size: .; D gene: TRBD1; V gene: TRBV15; CDR3 length: 15; J gene: TRBJ1-1; CDR3 protein: CATSSYYDRDTEAFF; CDR3 DNA: TGTGCCACCAGCAGCTACTATGACAGGGACACTGAAGCTTTCTTT
clone size: .; D gene: .; V gene: TRBV7-8; CDR3 length: 14; J gene: TRBJ1-5; CDR3 protein: CASSGAGANQPQHF; CDR3 DNA: TGTGCCAGCAGCGGGGCGGGGGCCAATCAGCCCCAGCATTTT
clone size: .; D gene: .; V gene: TRBV20-1; CDR3 length: 12; J gene: TRBJ1-2; CDR3 protein: CSASSRDYGYTF; CDR3 DNA: TGCAGTGCTAGTAGCAGGGACTATGGCTACACCTTC
clone size: once; D gene: .; V gene: TRBV2; CDR3 length: 19; J gene: TRBJ2-4; CDR3 protein: CASSRILPGMGSAKNIQYF; CDR3 DNA: TGTGCCAGCAGTCGTATTTTACCGGGCATGGGATCAGCCAAAAACATTCAGTACTTC
clone size: .; D gene: .; V gene: TRBV3-1/TRBV3-2; CDR3 length: 13; J gene: TRBJ1-1; CDR3 protein: CASSQERGTEAFF; CDR3 DNA: TGTGCCAGCAGCCAAGAGCGGGGCACTGAAGCTTTCTTT
clone size: .; D gene: .; V gene: TRBV15; CDR3 length: 16; J gene: TRBJ1-4; CDR3 protein: CATSRDRAPSGRKLFF; CDR3 DNA: TGTGCCACCAGCAGAGATCGGGCCCCCTCGGGAAGGAAACTGTTTTTT
clone size: .; D gene: TRBD1; V gene: TRBV7-9; CDR3 length: 14; J gene: TRBJ2-1; CDR3 protein: CASSYNRDSNEQFF; CDR3 DNA: TGTGCCAGCAGCTACAACCGGGACAGCAATGAGCAGTTCTTC
clone size: .; D gene: TRBD1; V gene: TRBV7-8; CDR3 length: 13; J gene: TRBJ2-1; CDR3 protein: CASSFGQGNEQFF; CDR3 DNA: TGTGCCAGCAGCTTCGGACAGGGTAATGAGCAGTTCTTC
clone size: .; D gene: .; V gene: TRBV2; CDR3 length: 14; J gene: TRBJ1-2; CDR3 protein: CASSEVSGNYGYTF; CDR3 DNA: TGTGCCAGCAGTGAAGTCTCCGGGAACTATGGCTACACCTTC
clone size: .; D gene: TRBD1; V gene: TRBV14; CDR3 length: 18; J gene: TRBJ1-2; CDR3 protein: CASSPIPFSGQGINGYTF; CDR3 DNA: TGTGCCAGCAGCCCGATCCCATTTTCGGGACAGGGGATAAATGGCTACACCTTC